This TCR beta chain is from a study of blood T cell repertoires in COVID-19. This clone has only one observation. As originally analysed: Using reference gene primer amplification, nucleated cell counts were estimated. Profiling relied on immunoSEQ multiplex PCR, and the TCRdb table lists in-frame clones only, not all of them. That table gives V, J and clone size, and the DNA gave D and trimming. This table holds 150,000 to 200,000 clones, 70% to 90% found once. CDR3 size: 17 residues. V lost 3 bases, J lost 3 bases, and 5 bases stayed unmatched. Germline-derived CDR1 and CDR2 are SGHAT and FQNNGV. This TCR derives from a man aged 40-50 years who had recovered from COVID-19. The gene calls are TRBV11-2 and TRBJ2-1; 13 positions agree with TRBD2. Sequencing input: PBMCs or T cells enriched from blood (not recorded which). The CDR3 DNA follows: TGTGCCAGCAGCTTTCGACTAGCGGGGGGCTACTACAATGAGCAGTTCTTC. Protein: CASSFRLAGGYYNEQFF.